The entry below gives a single T cell receptor beta chain sequence along with its context. Its antigen is unidentified. This specimen comes from a study of persistence of HIV-infected CD4 T cells. Study as a whole: Antigen stimulation activated a lower proportion of cells, more of them memory, than anti-CD3/anti-CD28 stimulation.

Sequencing used immunoSEQ version 4 in survey mode. Only in-frame clones appear in the TCRdb table, and some are missing; sequencing was by immunoSEQ multiplex PCR. The table includes some 49,000 clones, 85% to 90% detected once. Nonspecific anti-CD3/anti-CD28 bead stimulation represents the broad CD4+ T cell repertoire. Sorting selected CD4+ T cells upregulating both CD40 ligand and CD69. Suppressive ART was started during chronic HIV-1 infection in these adults. A roughly 20-hour stimulation of CD8-depleted PBMCs used anti-CD28/CD49d costimulation, CD40-blocking antibody and enfuvirtide. V lost 2 bases and J lost 0, with 4 bases in between. CDR1 is MNHNS, CDR2 SASEGT, per germline. CDR3 length equals 13 residues.

This material consisted of CD4+ T cells sorted from PBMCs after 18-hour stimulation, taken from a patient who received antiretroviral therapy. The gene calls are TRBV6-1 and TRBJ1-1; unclear D gene. This clonotype was sampled from an adult woman with HIV who was CMV-seropositive. CDR3 residues: CASSEHLNTEAFF. CDR3 DNA: TGTGCCAGCAGTGAACACCTGAACACTGAAGCTTTCTTT.